The rows below give T cell receptor beta chains drawn from one sample of a study of cytomegalovirus exposure and HLA in healthy donors. TCRdb keeps only in-frame clones here, not all; method: immunoSEQ multiplex PCR. The sample gives 100,000 to 150,000 clones, approximately 95% of which show up once; about 1.7% is in the top ten. Sequencing used PBMCs. These receptors were collected from a man aged 18 to 29 in good health and CMV-seronegative. Both conserved end residues are part of each CDR3. D genes are given only for firm matches. For some rows the clone size is stated as once, few or many, or as a class when expanded; others skip it.

CASSPRAGGANEQFF | TGCGCCAGCAGCCCCCGAGCGGGAGGGGCAAATGAGCAGTTCTTC | . | TRBV4-1 | TRBD2 | TRBJ2-1
CASSWDRKGTEAFF | TGTGCCAGCAGCTGGGACAGGAAAGGCACTGAAGCTTTCTTT | once | TRBV7-3 | TRBD1 | TRBJ1-1
CASTRATGEANYGYTF | TGTGCCAGCACCAGAGCCACAGGAGAAGCTAACTATGGCTACACCTTC | . | TRBV6-6 | . | TRBJ1-2
CASGGSAHTGELFF | TGTGCCAGCGGAGGTTCGGCACACACCGGGGAGCTGTTTTTT | once | TRBV27 | . | TRBJ2-2
CASSAPGGRNIQYF | TGTGCCAGCAGCGCCCCGGGAGGAAGAAACATTCAGTACTTC | once | TRBV6-5 | TRBD2 | TRBJ2-4
CASSSEEFRVGHYEQYF | TGCGCCAGCAGCTCTGAGGAGTTCAGGGTGGGACACTACGAGCAGTACTTC | . | TRBV5-1 | . | TRBJ2-7
CASSHWSPGELFF | TGTGCCAGCAGCCATTGGAGTCCCGGGGAGCTGTTTTTT | . | TRBV16 | . | TRBJ2-2
CAWSTGARGFQPQHF | TGTGCCTGGAGTACCGGGGCCAGGGGATTTCAGCCCCAGCATTTT | once | TRBV30 | . | TRBJ1-5
CASSKLAGGPHEQYF | TGTGCCAGCAGCAAACTAGCGGGAGGGCCCCACGAGCAGTACTTC | . | TRBV7-9 | TRBD2 | TRBJ2-7
CASIGVNQPQHF | TGTGCCAGCATAGGGGTTAATCAGCCCCAGCATTTT | once | TRBV28 | . | TRBJ1-5
CASSLSGRLSGELFF | TGTGCCAGCAGTCTAAGCGGGAGGCTCTCCGGGGAGCTGTTTTTT | . | TRBV28 | TRBD2 | TRBJ2-2
CASSQEGHSNTEAFF | TGTGCCAGCAGCCAAGAGGGACACTCGAACACTGAAGCTTTCTTT | . | TRBV4-2 | . | TRBJ1-1
CASSQDYAYGYTF | TGTGCCAGCAGCCAGGACTACGCCTATGGCTACACCTTC | . | TRBV7-3 | . | TRBJ1-2
CASRGGGRGLGNTIYF | TGTGCCAGCAGGGGCGGCGGCAGGGGGCTTGGAAACACCATATATTTT | . | TRBV27 | TRBD1 | TRBJ1-3
CASSLPTGRTEAFF | TGTGCCAGCAGCTTGCCCACTGGGAGAACTGAAGCTTTCTTT | . | TRBV5-6 | . | TRBJ1-1
CASSLTGLAGEETQYF | TGTGCCAGCAGTCTTACGGGACTAGCGGGAGAAGAGACCCAGTACTTC | . | TRBV28 | TRBD2 | TRBJ2-5
CASRGTGDFETQYF | TGTGCCAGCAGGGGGACAGGGGATTTCGAGACCCAGTACTTC | . | TRBV6-5 | TRBD1 | TRBJ2-5
CASSLAQVGQNIQYF | TGCGCCAGCAGCTTGGCCCAAGTGGGCCAAAACATTCAGTACTTC | . | TRBV5-1 | . | TRBJ2-4
CASSLAAGVSDEQFF | TGCGCCAGCAGCTTGGCAGCGGGAGTTTCAGATGAGCAGTTCTTC | once | TRBV5-1 | TRBD2 | TRBJ2-1
CASSPGLAGPNEQFF | TGTGCCAGCAGCCCGGGACTAGCGGGTCCCAATGAGCAGTTCTTC | . | TRBV6-5 | TRBD2 | TRBJ2-1
CASSQAGSTYEQYF | TGTGCCAGCAGCCAAGCGGGATCTACCTACGAGCAGTACTTC | . | TRBV7-9 | TRBD2 | TRBJ2-7
CASSLGRTDTQYF | TGTGCCAGCAGCTTAGGGCGCACAGATACGCAGTATTTT | . | TRBV7-3 | . | TRBJ2-3
CASSQVSRGSSVVEAFF | TGCGCCAGCAGCCAAGTCTCCCGGGGTAGTAGTGTTGTTGAAGCTTTCTTT | once | TRBV4-3 | . | TRBJ1-1
CASRDDRGTEAFF | TGTGCCAGCAGGGATGACAGGGGCACTGAAGCTTTCTTT | . | TRBV28 | TRBD1 | TRBJ1-1
CASSLGMGQLNQPQHF | TGTGCCAGCAGCTTGGGTATGGGGCAGCTCAATCAGCCCCAGCATTTT | . | TRBV7-9 | . | TRBJ1-5
CASSPERAHFGYTF | TGTGCCAGCTCACCGGAGAGGGCTCACTTTGGCTACACCTTC | . | TRBV18 | . | TRBJ1-2
CASSPGGGTDWETQYF | TGTGCCAGCAGCCCCGGGGGGGGGACTGATTGGGAGACCCAGTACTTC | . | TRBV2 | TRBD2 | TRBJ2-5
CASSSYHGQAFEQYF | TGTGCCAGCAGTTCTTACCATGGACAGGCCTTCGAGCAGTACTTC | . | TRBV6-5 | TRBD1 | TRBJ2-7
CAIRPTGVGQPQHF | TGTGCCATCAGGCCTACAGGGGTGGGTCAGCCCCAGCATTTT | . | TRBV10-3 | TRBD1 | TRBJ1-5